The 32 T cell receptor beta chains in this list originate from one sample, sequenced in a study of T cells in tuberculosis. Method: immunoSEQ multiplex PCR; TCRdb's copy keeps in-frame clones and lacks some. The table lists about 32,000 clones, approximately 94% of them singletons. Input material: PBMCs. These TCRs come from a donor aged 10-29 years with latent tuberculosis or without tuberculosis infection.

The count of this clone is one. The chain joins TRBV27 to TRBJ1-2; D gene unclear. The V and J ends lost 6 bases and 8 bases respectively, with 16 bases between them. The V gene's germline CDR1 is MNHEY and CDR2 SMNVEV (reference sequence). The CDR3 is 13 amino acids. The CDR3 sequence: CASRPQVGRGYTF. The DNA of the CDR3 is TGTGCCAGCAGGCCTCAGGTTGGTCGAGGCTACACCTTC.

This clone was observed once. The V gene is TRBV6-1, the J gene TRBJ1-1, with D unresolved. The CDR3 contains 16 residues. Per the germline V gene, CDR1 is MNHNS and CDR2 is SASEGT. Trimming stripped 4 bases from V and 1 base from J, with 16 bases between. The CDR3 is CASSGAYEIGNTEAFF. As DNA, the CDR3 is TGTGCCAGCAGTGGAGCCTACGAAATCGGGAACACTGAAGCTTTCTTT.

The CDR3 loop is CASSLSRVGTDTQYF. CDR3 sequence (DNA): TGTGCCAGCAGTTTATCGAGGGTCGGCACAGATACGCAGTATTTT. V and J are TRBV27 and TRBJ2-3; TRBD2 is a possible D gene (5 bases). V was trimmed by 0 bases and J by 1 base, leaving 8 bases between them. CDR1 MNHEY and CDR2 SMNVEV come from the germline V gene (reference sequence). CDR3 length equals 15 residues.

The chain employs TRBV11-3 and TRBJ1-1, with 8 bases fitting TRBD1. The CDR3 runs to 13 residues. Germline V CDR1 and CDR2: SGHNT, YENEEA. V shed 5 bases and J 5 bases; nucleotides not matched to a gene: 4. CDR3 in amino acids: CASSLQGDTEAFF. For the CDR3, the DNA is TGTGCCAGCAGCCTACAGGGGGATACTGAAGCTTTCTTT.

The rearrangement uses TRBV7-9 and TRBJ1-1; D might be TRBD1 (6 bases). Germline V gene data show CDR1 as SEHNR and CDR2 as FQNEAQ (reference sequence). Trimming pared 4 bases from V and 5 bases from J, leaving 20 bases between. The CDR3 length is 16 residues. The CDR3: CASSSTAGAEDTEAFF. In DNA, the CDR3 is TGTGCCAGCAGCTCTACTGCAGGGGCCGAGGATACTGAAGCTTTCTTT. Full variable domain (missing parts from reference TRBV7-9 and TRBJ1-1): DTGVSQNPRHKITKRGQNVTFRCDPISEHNRLYWYRQTLGQGPEFLTYFQNEAQLEKSRLLSDRFSAERPKGSFSTLEIQRTEQGDSAMYLCASSSTAGAEDTEAFFGQGTRLTVV.

DNA for the CDR3: TGTGCCAGCAGCGCTCAGGGATACGAGCAGTACTTC. It translates to CASSAQGYEQYF. This sequence joins TRBV7-2 and TRBJ2-7; TRBD1 might be the D (5 bases). The length of the CDR3 is 12 residues. Germline V gene data show CDR1 as SGHTA and CDR2 as FQGNSA. V shed 5 bases and J shed 4 bases, with 9 bases lying between them. Combining the CDR3 with reference TRBV7-2 and TRBJ2-7 gives the whole variable domain GAGVSQSPSNKVTEKGKDVELRCDPISGHTALYWYRQSLGQGLEFLIYFQGNSAPDKSGLPSDRFSAERTGGSVSTLTIQRTQQEDSAVYLCASSAQGYEQYFGPGTRLTVT.

The chain has TRBV6-5 and TRBJ2-3; 7 nucleotides line up with TRBD2. V shed 10 bases and J 3 bases; nucleotides not matched to a gene: 10. The CDR3 consists of 14 residues. CDR1 MNHEY and CDR2 SVGAGI come from the germline V gene. The CDR3, as DNA: TGTGCCACAATGGGGCGGGAGACAACAGATACGCAGTATTTT. Its translation: CATMGRETTDTQYF.

A single count supports this clone. The rearrangement joins TRBV18 to TRBJ2-7, with D perhaps TRBD1 (5 bases). Trimming stripped 2 bases from V and 0 bases from J, with 14 bases between. Germline V lookup: CDR1 KGHSH, CDR2 LQKENI. CDR3 length: 16 residues. CDR3 region: CASSPTLQAFSYEQYF. For the CDR3, the DNA is TGTGCCAGCTCACCAACCTTACAGGCATTCTCCTACGAGCAGTACTTC.

The V and J genes are TRBV5-1 and TRBJ2-1, with 12 bases aligning to TRBD1. This CDR3 contains 17 residues. Germline CDR1 is SGHRS and CDR2 is YFSETQ. Trimming cost V 7 bases and J 9 bases; bases outside gene matches: 17. The CDR3 loop is CASLRGKWGQGAVEQFF. The CDR3 nucleotides are TGCGCCAGCCTGCGAGGAAAGTGGGGACAGGGGGCTGTTGAGCAGTTCTTC.

The table lists this clone with a count of one. This chain joins TRBV30 and TRBJ1-2; TRBD1 agrees at 11 bases. After removal of 2 bases from V and 4 bases from J, the junction contained 12 bases not matched to a gene. Germline CDR1 GTSNPN, CDR2 SVGIG (reference sequence). This CDR3 has 17 residues. The CDR3 coding sequence is TGTGCCTGGAGTCTTCGGACAGGGGGCGGAGTTTTCTATGGCTACACCTTC. It codes for CAWSLRTGGGVFYGYTF.

The V call is TRBV7-7, the J call TRBJ2-2; possibly TRBD1 for D (6 bases). Trimming shortened V by 5 bases and J by 5 bases, and 12 bases separated the two germline ends. Germline CDR1 reads SSHAT; CDR2 reads FNYEAQ (reference sequence). This CDR3 is built from 14 residues. CDR3 in amino acids: CASSIRTGTGELFF. The CDR3 DNA follows: TGTGCCAGCAGCATTCGTACAGGGACCGGGGAGCTGTTTTTT. Drawing the rest from reference TRBV7-7 and TRBJ2-2, the complete variable domain is GAGVSQSPRYKVTKRGQDVTLRCDPISSHATLYWYQQALGQGPEFLTYFNYEAQPDKSGLPSDRFSAERPEGSISTLTIQRTEQRDSAMYRCASSIRTGTGELFFGEGSRLTVL.

The chain employs TRBV5-1 and TRBJ2-3; D might be TRBD1 (6 bases). Germline values: CDR1 SGHRS, CDR2 YFSETQ. This CDR3 is 14 amino acids long. Trimming stripped 9 bases from V and 0 bases from J, with 14 bases between. DNA for the CDR3: TGCGCCACCCGGTGGCAGGGGAGCACAGATACGCAGTATTTT. Its translation is CATRWQGSTDTQYF.

The V call is TRBV5-4, the J call TRBJ2-3; possibly TRBD2 for D (6 bases). CDR1 is SGHNT and CDR2 is YYREEE in the germline V gene (reference sequence). The CDR3 extends over 14 amino acids. Trimming left V 3 bases short and J 4 bases short, with 12 bases between. The CDR3 protein is CASSSRRDADTQYF. DNA of the CDR3: TGTGCCAGCAGCTCTCGGAGGGACGCAGATACGCAGTATTTT. The whole variable domain, filled in from reference TRBV5-4 and TRBJ2-3, reads ETGVTQSPTHLIKTRGQQVTLRCSSQSGHNTVSWYQQALGQGPQFIFQYYREEENGRGNFPPRFSGLQFPNYSSELNVNALELDDSALYLCASSSRRDADTQYFGPGTRLTVL.

The table lists this clone with a count of one. This chain links TRBV5-1 with TRBJ2-7; a possible D gene is TRBD2 (6 bases). CDR1 and CDR2 (germline): SGHRS, YFSETQ. Deletions cut 4 bases from V and 4 bases from J, with 15 bases between. The CDR3 runs 14 residues. The CDR3 loop reads CASSTGVLGYEQYF. The CDR3 DNA reads as TGCGCCAGCAGCACGGGGGTGCTGGGGTACGAGCAGTACTTC.

This clone has a single count. This sequence joins TRBV6-6 and TRBJ2-1, with D unresolved. The CDR3 is made up of 15 amino acids. CDR1 is MNHNY and CDR2 is SVGAGI in the germline V gene (reference sequence). V gave up 0 bases and J gave up 4 bases, with 10 bases separating them. CDR3 residues: CASSYSSLGYNEQFF. The CDR3 region has the DNA TGTGCCAGCAGTTACTCGAGCCTAGGTTACAATGAGCAGTTCTTC.

This chain connects TRBV9 to TRBJ1-5; 8 nucleotides agree with TRBD1. The germline CDR1 and CDR2 sequences are SGDLS and YYNGEE. The CDR3 extends over 15 amino acids. V lost 0 bases, J lost 4 bases, and 3 bases stayed unmatched. This CDR3 reads CASSVEDRVNQPQHF. The CDR3 DNA reads as TGTGCCAGCAGCGTAGAGGACAGGGTGAATCAGCCCCAGCATTTT.

The table lists this clone with a count of one. The V call is TRBV6-5, the J call TRBJ2-7; 8 bases are a match to TRBD1. CDR1 and CDR2 (germline): MNHEY, SVGAGI. The CDR3 covers 15 residues. V lost 0 bases and J lost 7; bases outside the gene matches: 8. The DNA for the CDR3 is TGTGCCAGCAGTTACTCCACAGGGGGGCATGAAGAGCAGTACTTC. It codes for CASSYSTGGHEEQYF.

This chain connects TRBV2 to TRBJ1-4; 11 bases match TRBD1. CDR1 is SNHLY, CDR2 FYNNEI, per germline. This CDR3 contains 14 residues. With V trimmed by 7 bases and J by 7 bases, 5 bases remained unmatched. CDR3 residues: CASNPGQGGEKLFF. The CDR3, as DNA: TGTGCCAGCAATCCGGGACAGGGGGGTGAAAAACTGTTTTTT.

The rearrangement uses TRBV4-1 and TRBJ2-3; D gene unclear. V lost 0 bases and J 0 bases, leaving 7 bases between the germline ends. Germline values: CDR1 MGHRA, CDR2 YSYEKL. The CDR3 runs 15 residues. CDR3 bases: TGCGCCAGCAGCCAAGATAAGCGTAGCACAGATACGCAGTATTTT. This encodes CASSQDKRSTDTQYF.

The chain couples TRBV2 to TRBJ2-7; D is perhaps TRBD2 (5 bases). This CDR3 is 14 amino acids long. Germline CDR1 reads SNHLY; CDR2 reads FYNNEI. Trimming took off 7 bases at V and 9 bases at J, with 22 bases between the two ends. CDR3 coding DNA: TGTGCCAGCAATTTGGACCCTGGCGGGTCGTCGCAGTACTTC. Its protein is CASNLDPGGSSQYF.

V usage is TRBV10-3 and J usage is TRBJ1-1, with D hard to call. Germline V gives CDR1 ENHRY, CDR2 SYGVKD. Trimming removed 6 bases at V and 6 bases at J, with 8 bases between. The CDR3 has 11 residues. For the CDR3, the DNA is TGTGCCATCAGCAATACAGCTGAAGCTTTCTTT. Its protein is CAISNTAEAFF.

This sequence joins TRBV27 and TRBJ2-7, with D unclear. The germline V and J ends were trimmed by 3 bases and 3 bases, with 12 bases remaining between them. The germline CDR1 and CDR2 sequences are MNHEY and SMNVEV (reference sequence). There are 14 residues in the CDR3. Here the CDR3 reads CASSLNGYLYEQYF. The DNA for the CDR3 is TGTGCCAGCAGTTTGAACGGGTATCTCTACGAGCAGTACTTC.

The chain couples TRBV10-2 to TRBJ2-4, with D hard to call. Trimming removed 2 bases at V and 10 bases at J, with 21 bases between. CDR1 is WSHSY and CDR2 is SAAADI in the germline V gene. The CDR3 is made up of 16 amino acids. CDR3 in DNA: TGCGCCAGCAGTGAGGGAGAGCAGTCTGCGGTCCGAATTCAGTACTTC. The encoded protein is CASSEGEQSAVRIQYF.

CDR3 loop: CASSSPKQGVGGYTF. CDR3 coding DNA: TGTGCCAGCAGCTCGCCCAAACAGGGAGTTGGGGGCTACACCTTC. J is TRBJ1-2 and V is TRBV7-2, with D tentatively TRBD1 (6 bases). V lost 4 bases and J lost 8, with 20 bases in between. CDR3 length: 15 amino acids. Germline loops: CDR1 SGHTA, CDR2 FQGNSA. Looking up the rest from reference TRBV7-2 and TRBJ1-2 gives the full variable domain: GAGVSQSPSNKVTEKGKDVELRCDPISGHTALYWYRQSLGQGLEFLIYFQGNSAPDKSGLPSDRFSAERTGGSVSTLTIQRTQQEDSAVYLCASSSPKQGVGGYTFGSGTRLTVV.

The V and J genes are TRBV19 and TRBJ2-5, with TRBD1 as a possible D gene (6 bases). CDR1 and CDR2 (germline): LNHDA, SQIVND (reference sequence). The CDR3 is 14 residues long. Trimming took 5 bases from V and 6 from J, leaving 16 bases between them. The CDR3 here is CASSPRRGGKTQYF. CDR3 in DNA: TGTGCCAGTAGTCCCCGTCGAGGGGGAAAGACCCAGTACTTC.

The chain uses TRBV30 and TRBJ2-1, with a possible D match to TRBD1 (6 bases). This CDR3 is built from 14 residues. CDR1 is GTSNPN and CDR2 is SVGIG in the germline V gene (reference sequence). V gave up 4 bases and J gave up 7 bases, with 17 bases separating them. CDR3 sequence reads: CAWIEIPRGNEQFF. In DNA form, the CDR3 reads TGTGCCTGGATCGAGATCCCGAGGGGGAATGAGCAGTTCTTC.

CDR3 coding DNA: TGTGCCAGCTCGCCTGACAGGGAGATGCCCCATGGCTACACCTTC. Protein product: CASSPDREMPHGYTF. V usage is TRBV18 and J usage is TRBJ1-2; TRBD1 agrees at 7 bases. With V trimmed by 6 bases and J by 6 bases, 13 bases remained unmatched. The CDR3 length is 15 residues. Per germline, CDR1 KGHSH and CDR2 LQKENI.

The V call is TRBV9, the J call TRBJ1-1; D ambiguous. This CDR3 has 13 amino acids. V lost 4 bases and J 4 bases, leaving 11 bases between the germline ends. Germline loops: CDR1 SGDLS, CDR2 YYNGEE. CDR3 loop: CASSYQRGTEAFF. In DNA, the CDR3 is TGTGCCAGCAGCTACCAACGGGGCACTGAAGCTTTCTTT.

The chain has TRBV10-3 and TRBJ2-7; 7 nucleotides align to TRBD2. Germline CDR1 reads ENHRY; CDR2 reads SYGVKD. This CDR3 has 13 residues. Trimming at V came to 4 bases and at J to 0 bases, leaving 0 bases not matched to a gene. CDR3 sequence reads: CAISGTSSYEQYF. Written as DNA, the CDR3 is TGTGCCATCAGTGGGACTAGCTCCTACGAGCAGTACTTC.

The rearrangement uses TRBV29-1 and TRBJ1-3, with a tentative D call TRBD1 (6 bases). V gave up 5 bases and J gave up 3 bases, with 11 bases separating them. CDR3 length: 13 amino acids. Germline lookup yields CDR1 SQVTM and CDR2 ANQGSEA. CDR3 sequence reads: CSVNRDGGNTIYF. In DNA form, the CDR3 reads TGCAGCGTTAACAGGGACGGTGGAAACACCATATATTTT.

V gene TRBV4-2 combines with J gene TRBJ1-5, with D possibly matching TRBD1 (6 bases). The CDR3 is made up of 15 amino acids. Germline V gene sequence: CDR1 LGHNA, CDR2 YNFKEQ. V gave up 7 bases and J gave up 0 bases, with 13 bases separating them. CDR3 sequence: CASTPGVGSNQPQHF. The CDR3 DNA reads as TGTGCCAGCACCCCAGGGGTCGGTAGCAATCAGCCCCAGCATTTT.

The V call is TRBV5-3, the J call TRBJ1-2, with D possibly TRBD1 on 5 matching bases. TRBV5-3 is an open reading frame whose function is uncertain. This CDR3 contains 14 residues. Trimming shortened V by 0 bases and J by 8 bases, and 14 bases separated the two germline ends. CDR3 region: CARSLAQGLRGYTF. The CDR3 coding sequence is TGTGCCAGAAGCTTGGCCCAGGGTCTTCGGGGCTACACCTTC.